This TCR beta chain was obtained from a study of cytomegalovirus exposure and HLA in healthy donors. Whole-study context: An analysis done earlier identified about 120 million unique TCR beta sequences from about 179 million T cells.

Findings and caveats of the study: Specificity of a few CMV-associated chains for CMV antigens was verified in vitro. In an earlier analysis, about 87% or about 30%: the productive usage of most TCR beta V segments.

Germline V gene sequence: CDR1 SGHNT, CDR2 YYREEE (reference sequence). V shed 4 bases, J shed 4 bases, and the junction held 7 bases outside the gene matches. The length of the CDR3 is 14 residues. Primers for the PCR totalled 60 Vbeta and 13 Jbeta. Using immunoSEQ multiplex PCR, the repertoire was profiled, and TCRdb retains in-frame clones only, with some absent. Among about 160,000 clones listed, roughly 84% were seen once. As for this clone: Its antigen remains unidentified.

The material sequenced was PBMCs. The TCR comes from a man between 45 and 60 years old in good health and CMV-seropositive. V is TRBV5-4 and J is TRBJ1-2; TRBD1 matches at 7 bases. The CDR3 DNA sequence: TGTGCCAGCAGCCTAGACAGGGACAGCTATGGCTACACCTTC. It is translated as CASSLDRDSYGYTF.